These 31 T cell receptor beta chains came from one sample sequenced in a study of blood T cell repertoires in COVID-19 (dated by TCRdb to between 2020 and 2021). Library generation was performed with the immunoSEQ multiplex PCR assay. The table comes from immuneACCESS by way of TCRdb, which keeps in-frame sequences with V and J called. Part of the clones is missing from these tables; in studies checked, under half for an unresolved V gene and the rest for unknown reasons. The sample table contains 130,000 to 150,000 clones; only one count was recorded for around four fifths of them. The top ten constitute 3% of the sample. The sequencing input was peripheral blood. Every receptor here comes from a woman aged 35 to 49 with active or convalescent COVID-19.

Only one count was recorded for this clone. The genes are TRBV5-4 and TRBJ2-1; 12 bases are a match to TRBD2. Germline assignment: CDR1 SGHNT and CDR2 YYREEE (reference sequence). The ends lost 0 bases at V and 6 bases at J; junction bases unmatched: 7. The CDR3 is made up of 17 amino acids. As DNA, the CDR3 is TGTGCCAGCAGCTTGGCCTCTAGCGGGGGGGCTCGCAATGAGCAGTTCTTC. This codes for CASSLASSGGARNEQFF.

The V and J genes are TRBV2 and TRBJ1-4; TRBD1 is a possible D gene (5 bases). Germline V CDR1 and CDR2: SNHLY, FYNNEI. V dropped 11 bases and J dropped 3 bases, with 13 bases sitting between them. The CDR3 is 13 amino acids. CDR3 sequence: CALRRDSNEKLFF. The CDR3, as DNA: TGTGCCCTAAGAAGGGACTCTAATGAAAAACTGTTTTTT.

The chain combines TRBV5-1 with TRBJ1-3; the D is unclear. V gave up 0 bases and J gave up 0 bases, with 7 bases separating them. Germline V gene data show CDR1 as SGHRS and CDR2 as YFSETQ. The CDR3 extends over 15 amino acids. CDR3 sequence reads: CASSLDSFSGNTIYF. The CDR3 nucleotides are TGCGCCAGCAGCTTGGACAGCTTCTCTGGAAACACCATATATTTT.

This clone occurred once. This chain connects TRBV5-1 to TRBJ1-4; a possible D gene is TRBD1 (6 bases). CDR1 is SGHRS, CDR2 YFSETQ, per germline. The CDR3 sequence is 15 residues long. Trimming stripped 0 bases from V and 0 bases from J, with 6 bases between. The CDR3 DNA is TGCGCCAGCAGCTTGGGGACAGCAACTAATGAAAAACTGTTTTTT. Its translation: CASSLGTATNEKLFF.

CDR3 sequence: CASRLTGQGSSPLHF. The CDR3 nucleotides read TGTGCCAGCAGACTTACAGGACAGGGAAGCTCACCCCTCCACTTT. The chain uses TRBV6-5 and TRBJ1-6; 8 positions match TRBD1. Trimming cost V 6 bases and J 10 bases; bases outside gene matches: 11. Germline V gene lookup returns CDR1 MNHEY and CDR2 SVGAGI. This CDR3 contains 15 residues.

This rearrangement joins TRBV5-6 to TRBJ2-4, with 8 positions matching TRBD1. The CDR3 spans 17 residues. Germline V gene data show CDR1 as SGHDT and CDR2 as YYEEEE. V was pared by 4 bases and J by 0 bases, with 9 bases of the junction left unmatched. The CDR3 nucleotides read TGTGCCAGCAGCCTAACGACAGGGGTGATAGCCAAAAACATTCAGTACTTC. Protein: CASSLTTGVIAKNIQYF.

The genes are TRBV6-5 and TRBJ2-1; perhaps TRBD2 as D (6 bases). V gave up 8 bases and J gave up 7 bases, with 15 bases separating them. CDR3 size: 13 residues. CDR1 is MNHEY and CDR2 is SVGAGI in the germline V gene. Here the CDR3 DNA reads TGTGCCAGCTATCAGCGGGTTCATAATGAGCAGTTCTTC. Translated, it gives CASYQRVHNEQFF.

DNA of the CDR3: TGTGCCACCAGCATCGGGAAAAGCTACGAGCAGTACTTC. Translating it yields CATSIGKSYEQYF. The chain carries TRBV15 and TRBJ2-7, with D perhaps TRBD2 (5 bases). The ends were cut back, 4 bases at V and 3 bases at J, with 10 bases in the middle. Germline CDR1 and CDR2: LNHNV and YYDKDF (reference sequence). This CDR3 has 13 residues.

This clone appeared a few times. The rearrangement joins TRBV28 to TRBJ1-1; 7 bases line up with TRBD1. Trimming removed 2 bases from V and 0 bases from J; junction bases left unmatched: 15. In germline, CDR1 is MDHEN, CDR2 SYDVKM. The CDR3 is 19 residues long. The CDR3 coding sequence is TGTGCCAGCAGTTTACCTCCTAATTGGGACAGCGCTATGAACACTGAAGCTTTCTTT. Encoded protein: CASSLPPNWDSAMNTEAFF. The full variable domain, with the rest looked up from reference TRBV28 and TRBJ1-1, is DVKVTQSSRYLVKRTGEKVFLECVQDMDHENMFWYRQDPGLGLRLIYFSYDVKMKEKGDIPEGYSVSREKKERFSLILESASTNQTSMYLCASSLPPNWDSAMNTEAFFGQGTRLTVV.

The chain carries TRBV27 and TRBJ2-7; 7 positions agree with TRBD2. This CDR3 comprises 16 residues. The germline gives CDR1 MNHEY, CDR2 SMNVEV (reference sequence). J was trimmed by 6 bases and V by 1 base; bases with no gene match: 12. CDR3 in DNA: TGTGCCAGCAGTTTATGGGGAGGGGCGGGCCCCTCCGAGCAGTACTTC. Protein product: CASSLWGGAGPSEQYF.

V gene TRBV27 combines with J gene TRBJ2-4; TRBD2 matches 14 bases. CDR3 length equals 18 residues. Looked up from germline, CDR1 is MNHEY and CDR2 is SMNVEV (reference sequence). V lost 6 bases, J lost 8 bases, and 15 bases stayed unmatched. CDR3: CASSLNRGTSGRRDIQYF. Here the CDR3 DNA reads TGTGCCAGCAGCCTAAACCGGGGGACTAGCGGGAGAAGAGACATTCAGTACTTC.

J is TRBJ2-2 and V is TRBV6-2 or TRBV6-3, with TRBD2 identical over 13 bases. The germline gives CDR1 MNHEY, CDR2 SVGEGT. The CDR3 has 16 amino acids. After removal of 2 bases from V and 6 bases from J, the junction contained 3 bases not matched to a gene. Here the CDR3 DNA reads TGTGCCAGCAGTTACCGACTAGCGGGAGGTCCCGGGGAGCTGTTTTTT. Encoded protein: CASSYRLAGGPGELFF.

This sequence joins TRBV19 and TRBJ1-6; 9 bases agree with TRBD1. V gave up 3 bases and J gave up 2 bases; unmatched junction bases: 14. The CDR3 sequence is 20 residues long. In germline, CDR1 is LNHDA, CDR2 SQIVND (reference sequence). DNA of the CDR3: TGTGCCAGTAGTATCCGACCGGGACAGGGAACCCGGGCCTATAATTCACCCCTCCACTTT. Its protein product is CASSIRPGQGTRAYNSPLHF.

In DNA form, the CDR3 reads TGCGCCAGCAGGGCGACAGGGGGAAAACTGTTTTTT. Amino acid sequence: CASRATGGKLFF. V and J are TRBV10-2 and TRBJ1-4; 9 bases fit TRBD1. Per germline, CDR1 WSHSY and CDR2 SAAADI. The CDR3 loop spans 12 amino acids. After removal of 6 bases from V and 10 bases from J, the junction contained 3 bases not matched to a gene.

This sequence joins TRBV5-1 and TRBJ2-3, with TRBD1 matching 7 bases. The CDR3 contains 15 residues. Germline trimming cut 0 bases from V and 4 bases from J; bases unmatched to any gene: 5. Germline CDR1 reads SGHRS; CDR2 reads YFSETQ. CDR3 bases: TGCGCCAGCAGCTTGGCTCGGCAGGGGGCAGATACGCAGTATTTT. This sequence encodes CASSLARQGADTQYF. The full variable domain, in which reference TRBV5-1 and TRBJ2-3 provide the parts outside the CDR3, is KAGVTQTPRYLIKTRGQQVTLSCSPISGHRSVSWYQQTPGQGLQFLFEYFSETQRNKGNFPGRFSGRQFSNSRSEMNVSTLELGDSALYLCASSLARQGADTQYFGPGTRLTVL.

The CDR3 nucleotides are TGTGCCAGCAGCCAAGGGCTAGCGGCGATCTACGAGCAGTACTTC. Amino acid sequence: CASSQGLAAIYEQYF. The gene calls are TRBV14 and TRBJ2-7; TRBD2 aligns across 7 bases. CDR3 length: 15 residues. The J segment lost 3 bases and the V segment lost 1 base, leaving 6 bases of the junction unmatched. CDR1 and CDR2 (germline): SGHDN, FVKESK.

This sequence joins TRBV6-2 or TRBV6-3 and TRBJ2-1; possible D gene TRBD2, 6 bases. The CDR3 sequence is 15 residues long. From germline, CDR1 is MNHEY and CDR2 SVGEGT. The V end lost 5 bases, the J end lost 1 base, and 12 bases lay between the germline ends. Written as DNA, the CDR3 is TGTGCCAGCAGTCCCCAGCGGGTGTCCTACAATGAGCAGTTCTTC. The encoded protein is CASSPQRVSYNEQFF.

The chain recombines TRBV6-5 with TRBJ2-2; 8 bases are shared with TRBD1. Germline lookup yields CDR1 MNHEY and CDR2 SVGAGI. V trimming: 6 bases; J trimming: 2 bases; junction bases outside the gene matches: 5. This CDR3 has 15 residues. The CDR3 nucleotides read TGTGCCAGCAGATCCGACAGGGGAAACACCGGGGAGCTGTTTTTT. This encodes CASRSDRGNTGELFF.

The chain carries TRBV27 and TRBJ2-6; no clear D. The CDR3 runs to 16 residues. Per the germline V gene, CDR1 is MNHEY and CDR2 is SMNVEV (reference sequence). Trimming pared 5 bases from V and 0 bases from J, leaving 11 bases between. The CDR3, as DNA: TGTGCCAGCAGTCCCACCCCGAGCTCTGGGGCCAACGTCCTGACTTTC. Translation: CASSPTPSSGANVLTF.

CDR3 DNA sequence: TGTGCCAGCAGTCTGGGGTTGGGGGGAATGAACACTGAAGCTTTCTTT. Protein product: CASSLGLGGMNTEAFF. This chain uses TRBV27 with TRBJ1-1, with D possibly TRBD1 on 5 matching bases. This CDR3 has 16 residues. Trimming shortened V by 5 bases and J by 0 bases, and 16 bases separated the two germline ends. CDR1 and CDR2 from the germline V gene are MNHEY and SMNVEV (reference sequence).

In DNA form, the CDR3 reads TGTGCCAGCAGTGAACACTACCTCACGGGCTACGAGCAGTACTTC. It is translated as CASSEHYLTGYEQYF. V gene TRBV25-1 combines with J gene TRBJ2-7; D remains unclear. Trimming took 2 bases from V and 3 from J, leaving 14 bases between them. Germline loops: CDR1 MGHDK, CDR2 SYGVNS. The CDR3 is 15 residues long.

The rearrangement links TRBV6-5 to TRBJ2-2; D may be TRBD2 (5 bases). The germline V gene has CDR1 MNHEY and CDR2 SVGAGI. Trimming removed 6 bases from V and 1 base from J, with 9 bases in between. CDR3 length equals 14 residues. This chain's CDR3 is CASRQDWNTGELFF. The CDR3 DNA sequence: TGTGCCAGCAGGCAGGACTGGAACACCGGGGAGCTGTTTTTT.

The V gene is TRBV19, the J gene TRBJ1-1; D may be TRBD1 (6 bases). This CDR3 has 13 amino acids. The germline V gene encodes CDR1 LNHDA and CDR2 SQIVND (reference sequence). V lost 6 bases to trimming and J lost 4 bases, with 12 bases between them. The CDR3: CASRQTGSTEAFF. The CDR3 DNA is TGTGCCAGTAGGCAAACAGGGAGCACTGAAGCTTTCTTT. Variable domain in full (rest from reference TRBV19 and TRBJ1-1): DGGITQSPKYLFRKEGQNVTLSCEQNLNHDAMYWYRQDPGQGLRLIYYSQIVNDFQKGDIAEGYSVSREKKESFPLTVTSAQKNPTAFYLCASRQTGSTEAFFGQGTRLTVV.

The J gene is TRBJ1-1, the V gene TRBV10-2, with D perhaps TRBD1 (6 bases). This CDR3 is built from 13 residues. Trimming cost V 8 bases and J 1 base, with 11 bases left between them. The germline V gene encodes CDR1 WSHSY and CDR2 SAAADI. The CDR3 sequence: CASEGVGNTEAFF. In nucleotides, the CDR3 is TGCGCCAGCGAGGGGGTGGGGAACACTGAAGCTTTCTTT.

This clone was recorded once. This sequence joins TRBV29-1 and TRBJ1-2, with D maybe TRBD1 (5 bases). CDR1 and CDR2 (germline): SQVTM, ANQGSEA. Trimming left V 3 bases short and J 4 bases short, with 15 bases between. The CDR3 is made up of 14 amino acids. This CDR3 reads CSVEGYDRAYGYTF. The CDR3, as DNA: TGCAGCGTTGAGGGCTATGACAGAGCCTATGGCTACACCTTC. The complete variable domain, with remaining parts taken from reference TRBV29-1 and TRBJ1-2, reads SAVISQKPSRDICQRGTSLTIQCQVDSQVTMMFWYRQQPGQSLTLIATANQGSEATYESGFVIDKFPISRPNLTFSTLTVSNMSPEDSSIYLCSVEGYDRAYGYTFGSGTRLTVV.

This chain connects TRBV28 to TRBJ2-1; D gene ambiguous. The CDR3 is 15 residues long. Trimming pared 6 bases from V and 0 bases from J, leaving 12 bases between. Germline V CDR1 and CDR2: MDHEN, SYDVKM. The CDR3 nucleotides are TGTGCCAGCAGCCCGCGCGCCCACTCCTACAATGAGCAGTTCTTC. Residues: CASSPRAHSYNEQFF.

CDR3 region: CASSFLDYRNEQFF. The CDR3 DNA reads as TGTGCCAGCAGCTTCCTGGACTATCGTAATGAGCAGTTCTTC. The V gene is TRBV7-2, the J gene TRBJ2-1; D might be TRBD2 (6 bases). Per the germline V gene, CDR1 is SGHTA and CDR2 is FQGNSA. The V end lost 3 bases, the J end lost 7 bases, and 13 bases lay between the germline ends. CDR3 length equals 14 residues.

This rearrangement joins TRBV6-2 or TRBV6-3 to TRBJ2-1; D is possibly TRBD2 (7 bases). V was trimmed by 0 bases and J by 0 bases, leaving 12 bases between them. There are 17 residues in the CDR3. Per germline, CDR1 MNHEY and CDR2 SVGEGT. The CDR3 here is CASSYSRGPGSYNEQFF. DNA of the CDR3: TGTGCCAGCAGTTACTCGCGGGGGCCCGGCTCCTACAATGAGCAGTTCTTC.

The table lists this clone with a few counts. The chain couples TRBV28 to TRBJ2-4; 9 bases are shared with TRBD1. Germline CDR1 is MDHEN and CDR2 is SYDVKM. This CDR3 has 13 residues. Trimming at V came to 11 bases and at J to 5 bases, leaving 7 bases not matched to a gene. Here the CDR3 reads CAGGRTGENIQYF. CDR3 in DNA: TGTGCCGGAGGGAGGACAGGGGAAAACATTCAGTACTTC.

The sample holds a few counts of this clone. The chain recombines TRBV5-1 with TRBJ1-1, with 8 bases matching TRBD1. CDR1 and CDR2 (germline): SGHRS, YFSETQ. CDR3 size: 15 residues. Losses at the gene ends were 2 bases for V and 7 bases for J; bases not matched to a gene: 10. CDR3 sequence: CASSFASGGAREAFF. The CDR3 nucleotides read TGCGCCAGCAGCTTTGCCTCAGGGGGCGCACGTGAAGCTTTCTTT.

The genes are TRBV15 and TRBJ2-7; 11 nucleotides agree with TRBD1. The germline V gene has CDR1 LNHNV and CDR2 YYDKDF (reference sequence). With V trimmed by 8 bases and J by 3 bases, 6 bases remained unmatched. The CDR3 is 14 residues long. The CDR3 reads CATQRTGGNYEQYF. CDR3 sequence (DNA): TGTGCCACCCAGCGGACAGGGGGCAACTACGAGCAGTACTTC.